The clone carrying this T cell receptor beta chain has a handful of counts. Its target is unknown. A much larger clone differs from this one at a single base, so this may be a read error. These data are taken from a study of tumor-infiltrating lymphocytes in primary liver carcinoma. Regarding the study as a whole: Tumor region pairs showed greater overlap than either tumor-adjacent or tumor-blood pairs did.

RNA was extracted from whole blood without cell sorting, alongside germline DNA. CDR1 is MNHEY, CDR2 SVGEGT, per germline. CDR3 length: 15 amino acids. Priming with a constant-region primer yielded TCR beta cDNA from roughly 0.45 ug total RNA. Three-round nested multiplex PCR performed with slightly modified ARM-PCR produced the TCR beta libraries. A C-beta reverse primer was combined with TRBV1-TRBV30 forward primers in the first two PCR rounds, and each round had roughly 11 cycles. TCRdb re-derived calls from the multiplex PCR reads in MiXCR, one entry per CDR3 protein. The sample holds around 330,000 distinct CDR3 sequences, around three fifths seen once.

The chain carries TRBV6-2 or TRBV6-3 and TRBJ2-7, with 7 bases identical to TRBD1. The receptor comes from a woman aged 25 to 39 with primary liver carcinoma and hepatitis B virus infection. The sequencing input was peripheral blood. CDR3 amino acids: CVSTKGRDRAYEQYF. The CDR3 DNA sequence: TGTGTCAGCACTAAGGGCCGGGACAGAGCCTACGAGCAGTACTTC.